The 20 T cell receptor beta chains given below trace back to one sample, sequenced in a study of regulatory T cells in long-lasting Graves disease (dated by TCRdb to the early 2020s). The method behind the library was multiplex PCR. TCRdb records Illumina HiSeq 4000 as the sequencer. TCR beta libraries were built with iRepertoire HTBI primers and Arm-PCR amplification of CDR3 regions. In-frame beta chains were kept once TCRdb had trimmed the public reads at Q25 with fastp and called clones with MiXCR. One record per CDR3 amino acid sequence lists the most common genes and DNA. The sample has roughly 420,000 distinct CDR3 sequences on record, 16% of them singletons. 23% of the sample rests with the top ten. The time point label on this specimen signifies: newly diagnosed GD, antithyroid drugs for less than 3 months. For both TCR sequencing and RNA sequencing, RNA was extracted from PBMCs in TRIzol.

The same specimen was also included in a second study, on T cells in Graves' hyperthyroidism and ophthalmopathy.

The specimen comprised peripheral blood mononuclear cells (PBMCs), sampled at new diagnosis, from a patient treated with antithyroid drugs. These TCRs come from a woman younger than 30 with Graves disease. Donor details come from another sample of the same person, matched by shared clones.

The chain recombines TRBV10-3 with TRBJ2-1, with 11 bases identical to TRBD1. Germline loops: CDR1 ENHRY, CDR2 SYGVKD. Trimming removed 3 bases from V and 8 bases from J; junction bases left unmatched: 3. This CDR3 spans 14 amino acids. CDR3 DNA sequence: TGTGCCATCAGTGAATCGGGACAGGGGGATGAGCAGTTCTTC. Residues: CAISESGQGDEQFF.

This clonotype was recorded at least ten times. V and J are TRBV6-5 and TRBJ1-5; D perhaps matches TRBD1 (6 bases). V lost 0 bases and J 6 bases, leaving 6 bases between the germline ends. Germline-derived CDR1 and CDR2 are MNHEY and SVGAGI. CDR3 length equals 13 residues. This chain's CDR3 is CASSYSGAQPQHF. For the CDR3, the DNA is TGTGCCAGCAGTTACTCGGGGGCTCAGCCCCAGCATTTT.

Of note for this clonotype: A much larger clone sits a single nucleotide away, making a read error possible. The chain combines TRBV28 with TRBJ1-1; D possibly corresponds to TRBD1 (6 bases). V shed 7 bases and J shed 4 bases, with 22 bases lying between them. The V gene's germline CDR1 is MDHEN and CDR2 SYDVKM. The CDR3 is 16 amino acids. The CDR3 protein is CASTSLGRQVSTEAFF. The DNA for the CDR3 is TGTGCCAGCACCTCTTTGGGGAGACAGGTGAGCACTGAAGCTTTCTTT.

This clonotype appeared a few times. V and J are TRBV6-1 and TRBJ2-7; 7 bases map to TRBD1. Trimming removed 9 bases from V and 4 bases from J; junction bases left unmatched: 9. Germline lookup yields CDR1 MNHNS and CDR2 SASEGT. This CDR3 region has 13 residues. For the CDR3, the DNA is TGTGCCAGTACCCAGACAGGGAGATACGAGCAGTACTTC. It translates to CASTQTGRYEQYF.

This clonotype was observed a single time. This rearrangement joins TRBV11-2 to TRBJ1-5; tentatively, D is TRBD1 (6 bases). Looked up from germline, CDR1 is SGHAT and CDR2 is FQNNGV. The CDR3 is 13 amino acids. Trimming cost V 1 base and J 11 bases, with 12 bases left between them. The CDR3 is CASSLVDRSTQHF. CDR3 coding DNA: TGTGCCAGCAGCTTAGTTGACAGGTCGACCCAGCATTTT. Full variable domain (outside the CDR3, taken from reference TRBV11-2 and TRBJ1-5): EAGVAQSPRYKIIEKRQSVAFWCNPISGHATLYWYQQILGQGPKLLIQFQNNGVVDDSQLPKDRFSAERLKGVDSTLKIQPAKLEDSAVYLCASSLVDRSTQHFGDGTRLSIL.

This clonotype was seen repeatedly, ten times or more. The rearrangement joins TRBV24-1 to TRBJ2-3; D gene uncertain. With 0 bases removed from V and 8 bases from J, the gap between germline ends came to 2 bases. Germline V lookup: CDR1 KGHDR, CDR2 SFDVKD. This CDR3 is 11 amino acids long. DNA of the CDR3: TGTGCCACCAGTGATTTGACTACGCAGTATTTT. Amino acids: CATSDLTTQYF.

This clonotype was recorded a few times. The chain links TRBV3-1 to TRBJ2-5; 11 bases match TRBD2. The germline CDR1 and CDR2 sequences are LGHDT and YNNKEL (reference sequence). CDR3 length equals 17 residues. The junction had 11 bases not matched to a gene; V was cut back by 1 base and J by 7 bases. CDR3 coding DNA: TGTGCCAGCAGCCAAGGACTAGCGGGACTGTACCAACGGACCCAGTACTTC. This gives the protein CASSQGLAGLYQRTQYF.

This clonotype was counted ten times or more. The chain carries TRBV7-2 and TRBJ2-1, with TRBD2 matching 9 bases. This CDR3 is built from 15 residues. Germline CDR1 and CDR2: SGHTA and FQGNSA. V shed 5 bases and J 9 bases; nucleotides not matched to a gene: 11. CDR3 amino acids: CASSPYSLAGVEQFF. CDR3 nucleotides: TGTGCCAGCAGCCCATATTCGTTAGCGGGAGTTGAGCAGTTCTTC.

The genes are TRBV19 and TRBJ1-1; 7 bases match TRBD1. This CDR3 is 15 amino acids long. With V trimmed by 3 bases and J by 1 base, 5 bases remained unmatched. Germline-derived CDR1 and CDR2 are LNHDA and SQIVND (reference sequence). CDR3 nucleotide sequence: TGTGCCAGTAGTATGCGAGGGGGCAGGAACACTGAAGCTTTCTTT. It encodes CASSMRGGRNTEAFF.

This clonotype was seen a handful of times. V is TRBV7-8 and J is TRBJ1-3, with 8 bases lining up with TRBD1. The length of the CDR3 is 16 residues. V shed 4 bases, J shed 3 bases, and the junction held 8 bases outside the gene matches. Germline V lookup: CDR1 SGHVS, CDR2 FQNEAQ. The CDR3 DNA sequence: TGTGCCAGCAGCTCAGGGGCAGGGGGCTTTGGAAACACCATATATTTT. Amino acid sequence: CASSSGAGGFGNTIYF. The variable domain in full, with the rest retrieved from reference TRBV7-8 and TRBJ1-3, is GAGVSQSPRYKVAKRGQDVALRCDPISGHVSLFWYQQALGQGPEFLTYFQNEAQLDKSGLPSDRFFAERPEGSVSTLKIQRTQQEDSAVYLCASSSGAGGFGNTIYFGEGSWLTVV.

This clonotype was detected ten times or more. The chain combines TRBV28 with TRBJ2-2; TRBD1 might be the D (6 bases). Germline-derived CDR1 and CDR2 are MDHEN and SYDVKM. Trimming took off 5 bases at V and 4 bases at J, with 14 bases between the two ends. The CDR3 is made up of 15 amino acids. The CDR3 DNA reads TGTGCCAGCAGTCCGCCCCCCAGGGGCACCGGGGAGCTGTTTTTT. Translated, it gives CASSPPPRGTGELFF.

This clonotype was found a few times. The chain couples TRBV6-2 or TRBV6-3 to TRBJ2-1, with 9 bases lining up with TRBD2. CDR3 length: 15 residues. Germline V CDR1 and CDR2: MNHEY, SVGEGT. Losses at the gene ends were 0 bases for V and 7 bases for J; bases not matched to a gene: 4. The CDR3 sequence is CASSYSSGSRNEQFF. In DNA form, the CDR3 reads TGTGCCAGCAGTTACTCTAGCGGGAGTAGAAATGAGCAGTTCTTC.

This clonotype was seen many times. The gene calls are TRBV7-2 and TRBJ2-1; 7 nucleotides match TRBD2. V lost 0 bases and J lost 7; bases outside the gene matches: 6. The CDR3 contains 15 residues. Germline CDR1 SGHTA, CDR2 FQGNSA. The CDR3 DNA follows: TGTGCCAGCAGCTTAGCGCAGAGCGGGATAAATGAGCAGTTCTTC. Protein product: CASSLAQSGINEQFF.

The chain has TRBV10-1 and TRBJ2-1; D is perhaps TRBD2 (5 bases). V lost 2 bases and J lost 3, with 11 bases in between. CDR1 and CDR2 (germline): WNHNN, SYGVQD (reference sequence). The CDR3 is 15 residues long. The CDR3 DNA sequence: TGCGCCAGCAGTGAGCGGGAACAACTCTACAATGAGCAGTTCTTC. It encodes CASSEREQLYNEQFF.

In its sample, this clonotype was seen many times. The chain carries TRBV5-1 and TRBJ2-1, with TRBD1 matching over 9 bases. With 5 bases clipped from V and 9 bases from J, the junction kept 9 bases outside the gene matches. The germline CDR1 and CDR2 sequences are SGHRS and YFSETQ. CDR3 length: 14 residues. The CDR3 loop reads CASSLGTGFVEQFF. DNA for the CDR3: TGCGCCAGCAGTCTCGGGACAGGGTTCGTTGAGCAGTTCTTC.

This clonotype occurred once. Its ends do not fully match the called genes, so a read error is possible. This chain joins TRBV29-1 and TRBJ1-1; the match to TRBD1 covers 7 bases. Germline lookup yields CDR1 SQVTM and CDR2 ANQGSEA. The CDR3 runs to 13 residues. CDR3 sequence reads: CSVDVTGWAEAYF. The DNA of the CDR3 is TGCAGCGTTGACGTGACAGGGTGGGCTGAAGCTTACTTT.

The gene calls are TRBV28 and TRBJ1-5; perhaps TRBD1 as D (5 bases). Trimming left V 2 bases short and J 9 bases short, with 14 bases between. This CDR3 has 14 residues. Germline CDR1 MDHEN, CDR2 SYDVKM. CDR3 coding DNA: TGTGCCAGCAGTTTAGGGGGTGTGAGTAGGCCCCAGCATTTT. Amino acids: CASSLGGVSRPQHF. Full variable domain (outside the CDR3, taken from reference TRBV28 and TRBJ1-5): DVKVTQSSRYLVKRTGEKVFLECVQDMDHENMFWYRQDPGLGLRLIYFSYDVKMKEKGDIPEGYSVSREKKERFSLILESASTNQTSMYLCASSLGGVSRPQHFGDGTRLSIL.

The chain couples TRBV6-1 to TRBJ2-3, with TRBD1 matching over 9 bases. Trimming took 7 bases from V and 4 from J; bases not matched to a gene: 3. This CDR3 has 13 residues. Looked up from germline, CDR1 is MNHNS and CDR2 is SASEGT. The CDR3 DNA reads TGTGCCAGCAACCGGGACAGGGCAGATACGCAGTATTTT. This codes for CASNRDRADTQYF.

This clonotype was detected many times. The J gene is TRBJ2-7, the V gene TRBV6-1; maybe TRBD2 (6 bases). The CDR3 sequence is 17 residues long. V lost 6 bases and J lost 4, with 25 bases in between. CDR1 and CDR2 from the germline V gene are MNHNS and SASEGT. The DNA of the CDR3 is TGTGCCAGCAGGGCCAGGTCGGGTATCGGGAGAGCTTACGAGCAGTACTTC. It codes for CASRARSGIGRAYEQYF.

This chain links TRBV6-2 or TRBV6-3 with TRBJ1-5; 9 nucleotides align to TRBD1. This CDR3 has 18 amino acids. Trimming removed 0 bases from V and 5 bases from J; junction bases left unmatched: 11. Germline assignment: CDR1 MNHEY and CDR2 SVGEGT. CDR3 protein: CASSYSGQGRRWDQPQHF. In DNA form, the CDR3 reads TGTGCCAGCAGTTACTCGGGACAGGGACGCCGTTGGGATCAGCCCCAGCATTTT.